Each of the 23 T cell receptor beta chains below was sequenced from the same sample in a study of blood T cell repertoires in COVID-19. Generated by immunoSEQ multiplex PCR, the TCRdb table keeps only in-frame clones and is missing some. Among about 260,000 clones listed, around 86% were seen once. The sample comprised PBMCs or T cells enriched from blood (not recorded which). These receptors were taken from a woman in her forties or fifties who had recovered from COVID-19.

Points on this clone: The sample holds other DNA sequences that translate to the same CDR3. The chain recombines TRBV11-3 with TRBJ1-3; D uncertain. The CDR3 loop spans 15 amino acids. Deletions cut 1 base from V and 0 bases from J, with 7 bases between. CDR1 is SGHNT, CDR2 YENEEA, per germline. CDR3 amino acids: CASSLGASSGNTIYF. The CDR3, as DNA: TGTGCCAGCAGCTTAGGGGCGAGCTCTGGAAACACCATATATTTT.

This clone was seen a single time. V and J are TRBV7-9 and TRBJ2-1; D perhaps matches TRBD2 (5 bases). The CDR3 extends over 14 amino acids. Germline values: CDR1 SEHNR, CDR2 FQNEAQ (reference sequence). Trimming pared 4 bases from V and 7 bases from J, leaving 14 bases between. The DNA of the CDR3 is TGTGCCAGCAGCTCGAACCGGAGGAGGAATGAGCAGTTCTTC. It translates to CASSSNRRRNEQFF.

A few counts support this clone. This sequence joins TRBV19 and TRBJ1-2; D gene uncertain. Deletions cut 5 bases from V and 1 base from J, with 5 bases between. In germline, CDR1 is LNHDA, CDR2 SQIVND (reference sequence). CDR3 length: 12 amino acids. Here the CDR3 reads CASSSVNYGYTF. The CDR3 DNA reads as TGTGCCAGTAGTTCTGTTAACTATGGCTACACCTTC.

The chain employs TRBV5-1 and TRBJ2-3; D may be TRBD2 (6 bases). Germline V lookup: CDR1 SGHRS, CDR2 YFSETQ. V gave up 3 bases and J gave up 3 bases, with 11 bases separating them. The CDR3 covers 14 residues. CDR3 in amino acids: CASSSTSPTDTQYF. The DNA for the CDR3 is TGCGCCAGCAGCTCGACTAGTCCGACAGATACGCAGTATTTT.

In this sample, this clone turned up once. The V gene is TRBV5-1, the J gene TRBJ2-7, with 8 nucleotides matching TRBD1. The V segment lost 1 base and the J segment 7 bases; nucleotides outside the gene matches: 10. The CDR3 consists of 15 residues. Germline V gene data show CDR1 as SGHRS and CDR2 as YFSETQ. The CDR3 DNA reads as TGCGCCAGCAGCTTGATTACAGGGGGAGGTCGGGAGCAGTACTTC. This encodes CASSLITGGGREQYF.

The V and J genes are TRBV10-3 and TRBJ1-3; D possibly corresponds to TRBD1 (5 bases). Trimming removed 1 base at V and 0 bases at J, with 10 bases between. This CDR3 region has 16 residues. Per germline, CDR1 ENHRY and CDR2 SYGVKD. The CDR3 DNA follows: TGTGCCATCAGTGAGTTGCAGGGCCTCTCTGGAAACACCATATATTTT. The encoded protein is CAISELQGLSGNTIYF.

The V gene is TRBV28, the J gene TRBJ2-1, with D perhaps matching TRBD1 (5 bases). V was trimmed by 6 bases and J by 5 bases, leaving 35 bases between them. The CDR3 sequence is 21 residues long. Germline values: CDR1 MDHEN, CDR2 SYDVKM. The CDR3 nucleotides read TGTGCCAGCAGCCAATCAAAAATTGGGGTTAGGCGGAACAGGAAGGACAATGAGCAGTTCTTC. It specifies CASSQSKIGVRRNRKDNEQFF.

This sequence joins TRBV5-5 and TRBJ1-5; 7 bases fit TRBD1. Trimming took 4 bases from V and 9 from J; bases not matched to a gene: 4. Germline CDR1 is SGHKS and CDR2 is YYEKEE (reference sequence). The length of the CDR3 is 12 residues. CDR3 in DNA: TGTGCCAGCAGCGACAGGGTCGGGCCCCAGCATTTT. Residues: CASSDRVGPQHF.

The chain is built from TRBV5-1 and TRBJ1-2, with D possibly matching TRBD1 (5 bases). V was clipped by 4 bases and J by 8 bases, with 21 bases between them. CDR1 SGHRS and CDR2 YFSETQ come from the germline V gene. This CDR3 spans 15 amino acids. CDR3 loop: CASSPKQASAGGYTF. CDR3 sequence (DNA): TGCGCCAGCAGCCCTAAACAGGCGTCAGCGGGAGGCTACACCTTC.

The V call is TRBV19, the J call TRBJ2-7, with D perhaps TRBD2 (6 bases). V lost 1 base and J 6 bases, leaving 19 bases between the germline ends. This CDR3 has 16 amino acids. From germline, CDR1 is LNHDA and CDR2 SQIVND (reference sequence). The CDR3 DNA follows: TGTGCCAGTAGTATAGGGAATAGGAGGGCCTCCGGCGAGCAGTACTTC. Protein: CASSIGNRRASGEQYF.

This clone showed up just once. The chain carries TRBV6-5 and TRBJ2-7; possible D gene TRBD1, 5 bases. The CDR3 runs to 15 residues. The V end was cut by 0 bases, the J end by 12 bases, with 21 bases between. Germline V gene sequence: CDR1 MNHEY, CDR2 SVGAGI. Written as DNA, the CDR3 is TGTGCCAGCAGTTACTCCGTTGGGCCAGGGAAATCGCTGTACTTC. This encodes CASSYSVGPGKSLYF.

V and J are TRBV7-3 and TRBJ1-6; 9 bases line up with TRBD1. The germline V gene has CDR1 SGHTA and CDR2 FQGTGA. The J segment lost 10 bases and the V segment lost 4 bases, leaving 5 bases of the junction unmatched. This CDR3 comprises 14 residues. In DNA, the CDR3 is TGTGCCAGCAGCTCAACAGGGGGCGTGTCACCCCTCCACTTT. Protein: CASSSTGGVSPLHF.

This clone was found once. The V and J genes are TRBV4-1 and TRBJ1-2, with 9 bases that match TRBD1. Germline assignment: CDR1 MGHRA and CDR2 YSYEKL. The CDR3 is made up of 16 amino acids. Germline trimming cut 1 base from V and 0 bases from J; bases unmatched to any gene: 3. The CDR3 DNA sequence: TGCGCCAGCAGCCAAGGAGGGACAGGGACTAACTATGGCTACACCTTC. This encodes CASSQGGTGTNYGYTF.

The rearrangement links TRBV20-1 to TRBJ2-1; D is unclear. V shed 3 bases and J shed 2 bases, with 11 bases lying between them. This CDR3 contains 14 residues. Germline V CDR1 and CDR2: DFQATT, SNEGSKA (reference sequence). CDR3 amino acids: CSASSPLAYNEQFF. CDR3 nucleotides: TGCAGTGCTAGTTCCCCCCTTGCCTACAATGAGCAGTTCTTC.

In DNA form, the CDR3 reads TGTGCCAGCAGTACACACCCCGGGGACACCTATGGCTACACCTTC. Protein: CASSTHPGDTYGYTF. V and J are TRBV2 and TRBJ1-2, with a possible D match to TRBD1 (6 bases). The CDR3 is 15 residues long. Trimming left V 5 bases short and J 4 bases short, with 17 bases between. Germline V lookup: CDR1 SNHLY, CDR2 FYNNEI.

The V and J genes are TRBV7-2 and TRBJ1-1; D possibly corresponds to TRBD1 (6 bases). The CDR3 has 14 amino acids. CDR1 is SGHTA, CDR2 FQGNSA, per germline. Deletions cut 7 bases from V and 4 bases from J, with 16 bases between. The CDR3 coding sequence is TGTGCCAGCAACTGGGGGGGCGGAAGCACTGAAGCTTTCTTT. Protein sequence: CASNWGGGSTEAFF.

V is TRBV25-1 and J is TRBJ1-5; TRBD1 is a possible D gene (6 bases). The ends were cut back, 2 bases at V and 2 bases at J, with 10 bases in the middle. The CDR3 totals 15 residues. Germline loops: CDR1 MGHDK, CDR2 SYGVNS. CDR3 amino acids: CASSETGSGNQPQHF. The DNA of the CDR3 is TGTGCCAGCAGTGAAACAGGGTCGGGCAATCAGCCCCAGCATTTT.

This clone has only one observation. The chain's CDR3 is CASSSYSGVTDTQYF. CDR3 bases: TGCGCCAGCAGCTCCTATAGCGGAGTCACAGATACGCAGTATTTT. The chain carries TRBV5-1 and TRBJ2-3; a weak D match, TRBD2 (6 bases). The CDR3 runs to 15 residues. Trimming stripped 3 bases from V and 2 bases from J, with 13 bases between. Per germline, CDR1 SGHRS and CDR2 YFSETQ.

This chain uses TRBV5-1 with TRBJ2-5; 7 bases map to TRBD2. The V segment lost 0 bases and the J segment 2 bases; nucleotides outside the gene matches: 7. The CDR3 is 16 amino acids. CDR1 SGHRS and CDR2 YFSETQ come from the germline V gene. The CDR3 sequence: CASSLAGGTVQETQYF. The DNA of the CDR3 is TGCGCCAGCAGCTTGGCCGGGGGGACGGTTCAAGAGACCCAGTACTTC.

The chain uses TRBV2 and TRBJ1-4, with D unclear. The germline CDR1 and CDR2 sequences are SNHLY and FYNNEI. Trimming removed 2 bases at V and 9 bases at J, with 7 bases between. The CDR3 totals 12 residues. The CDR3 nucleotides are TGTGCCAGCAGTGAAATGTTTAAAAAACTGTTTTTT. Translation gives CASSEMFKKLFF.

The V gene is TRBV6-5, the J gene TRBJ1-6; 11 bases match TRBD1. In germline, CDR1 is MNHEY, CDR2 SVGAGI. This CDR3 region has 14 residues. Unmatched junction bases numbered 5, after V lost 6 bases and J lost 10 bases. The CDR3 is CASRPGQGESPLHF. The CDR3 DNA follows: TGTGCCAGCAGGCCGGGACAGGGGGAATCACCCCTCCACTTT.

This clone was detected only once. The chain carries TRBV7-3 and TRBJ1-2; D possibly corresponds to TRBD1 (6 bases). The CDR3 runs 13 residues. V dropped 5 bases and J dropped 5 bases, with 12 bases sitting between them. The germline CDR1 and CDR2 sequences are SGHTA and FQGTGA. The DNA for the CDR3 is TGTGCCAGCAGCAACACGCAGGGGTATGGCTACACCTTC. Translation gives CASSNTQGYGYTF.

The rearrangement joins TRBV9 to TRBJ1-6; 7 bases are a match to TRBD1. CDR3 size: 15 residues. Germline V lookup: CDR1 SGDLS, CDR2 YYNGEE. V gave up 0 bases and J gave up 11 bases; unmatched junction bases: 8. CDR3 bases: TGTGCCAGCAGCGTAGTGCCACAGGGGAATGCACCCCTCCACTTT. Residues: CASSVVPQGNAPLHF.